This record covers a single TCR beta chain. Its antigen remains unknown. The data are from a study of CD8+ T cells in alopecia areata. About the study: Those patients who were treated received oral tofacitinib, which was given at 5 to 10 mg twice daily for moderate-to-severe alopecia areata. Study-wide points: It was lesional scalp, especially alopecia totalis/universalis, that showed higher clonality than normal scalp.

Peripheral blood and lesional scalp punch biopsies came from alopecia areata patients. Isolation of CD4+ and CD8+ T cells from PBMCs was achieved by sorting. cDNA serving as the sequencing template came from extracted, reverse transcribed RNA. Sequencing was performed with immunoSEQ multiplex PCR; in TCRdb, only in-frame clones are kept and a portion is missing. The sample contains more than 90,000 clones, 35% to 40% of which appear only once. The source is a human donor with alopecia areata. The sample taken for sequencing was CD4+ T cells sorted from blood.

As DNA, the CDR3 is TGCAGCGTTGTGTCTAGCGGGGGTACAGATACGCAGTATTTT. Translating it yields CSVVSSGGTDTQYF. The chain carries TRBV29-1 and TRBJ2-3, with 10 nucleotides matching TRBD2. CDR3 size: 14 residues. Germline CDR1 is SQVTM and CDR2 is ANQGSEA. J was trimmed by 3 bases and V by 4 bases; bases with no gene match: 4.